The entry below describes one T cell receptor (beta chain). The CDR3 is 16 amino acids. Trimming removed 5 bases from V and 2 bases from J; junction bases left unmatched: 10. Germline CDR1 and CDR2: SGHNT and YYREEE (reference sequence). This entry comes from a study of blood T cell repertoires in COVID-19. On the study more broadly: The United States, Italy and Spain provided the acute and convalescent COVID-19 samples. T cells, B-cell-depleted T cells, or PBMCs supplied cDNA or gDNA.

In the study's own analysis: How many nucleated cells were present was estimated from reference gene primer amplification. Sequencing used immunoSEQ multiplex PCR; TCRdb keeps in-frame clones, though not all of them. D and trimming come from the DNA, and the V and J calls and clone size come from that table. The sample consists of under 45,000 clones, 85% to 95% of them appearing once. The specimen sequenced was peripheral blood. The clonotype comes from a man aged 55 to 70 with active or convalescent COVID-19. The rearrangement joins TRBV5-4 to TRBJ2-3; 8 bases are shared with TRBD2. CDR3 nucleotide sequence: TGTGCCAGCAGGCGTAGCGGGGTATCAAACACAGATACGCAGTATTTT. This sequence encodes CASRRSGVSNTDTQYF. The full variable domain, in which reference TRBV5-4 and TRBJ2-3 provide the parts outside the CDR3, is ETGVTQSPTHLIKTRGQQVTLRCSSQSGHNTVSWYQQALGQGPQFIFQYYREEENGRGNFPPRFSGLQFPNYSSELNVNALELDDSALYLCASRRSGVSNTDTQYFGPGTRLTVL.